These 32 T cell receptor beta chains share one sample of origin, sequenced in a study of blood T cell repertoires in COVID-19. Method: immunoSEQ multiplex PCR; TCRdb's copy keeps in-frame clones and lacks some. In the table there are 100,000 to 150,000 clones, about 85% of which are singletons. Input material: peripheral blood. Receptors were obtained from a man aged 55 to 70 with acute or convalescent COVID-19.

The chain employs TRBV2 and TRBJ1-5; D is ambiguous. Trimming removed 5 bases at V and 1 base at J, with 9 bases between. CDR1 SNHLY and CDR2 FYNNEI come from the germline V gene. The CDR3 sequence is 14 residues long. The CDR3 reads CASSLRVSNQPQHF. The CDR3 nucleotides read TGTGCCAGCAGTCTGCGGGTGAGCAATCAGCCCCAGCATTTT.

V gene TRBV6-5 combines with J gene TRBJ2-7; TRBD1 matches 8 bases. Trimming at V came to 8 bases and at J to 5 bases, leaving 11 bases not matched to a gene. This CDR3 region has 14 residues. Germline values: CDR1 MNHEY, CDR2 SVGAGI. The CDR3 bases are TGTGCCAGCGGGTCTCTGGACAGGGACCACGAGCAGTACTTC. Its protein is CASGSLDRDHEQYF.

The J gene is TRBJ1-2, the V gene TRBV28; 7 nucleotides match TRBD1. After removal of 5 bases from V and 1 base from J, the junction contained 1 base not matched to a gene. Germline CDR1 and CDR2: MDHEN and SYDVKM. The CDR3 spans 13 residues. The DNA of the CDR3 is TGTGCCAGCAGTAACAGGGGTAACTATGGCTACACCTTC. This codes for CASSNRGNYGYTF.

J is TRBJ2-3 and V is TRBV30; TRBD2 is a possible D gene (6 bases). The germline gives CDR1 GTSNPN, CDR2 SVGIG (reference sequence). There are 15 residues in the CDR3. V was clipped by 5 bases and J by 5 bases, with 20 bases between them. The CDR3 sequence is CAWARGVGGGDTQYF. In DNA form, the CDR3 reads TGTGCCTGGGCTCGAGGGGTTGGGGGAGGAGATACGCAGTATTTT.

CDR3 region: CASSFTLAGSSTDTQYF. CDR3 sequence (DNA): TGCGCCAGCAGCTTTACCCTAGCGGGTAGTAGCACAGATACGCAGTATTTT. The chain carries TRBV5-1 and TRBJ2-3; 8 bases are a match to TRBD2. Germline CDR1 is SGHRS and CDR2 is YFSETQ. The ends lost 2 bases at V and 0 bases at J; junction bases unmatched: 8. The CDR3 extends over 17 amino acids.

The CDR3 bases are TGTGCCAGCAGCCAAACACAGAGCTACGAGCAGTACTTC. This encodes CASSQTQSYEQYF. V and J are TRBV3-1 (or the pseudogene TRBV3-2) and TRBJ2-7; D unclear. Germline CDR1 and CDR2: LGHDT and YNNKEL (reference sequence). The germline V and J ends were trimmed by 2 bases and 3 bases, with 8 bases remaining between them. The CDR3 loop spans 13 amino acids.

This chain connects TRBV11-3 to TRBJ2-7; D possibly corresponds to TRBD2 (7 bases). Trimming stripped 8 bases from V and 6 bases from J, with 17 bases between. Germline V CDR1 and CDR2: SGHNT, YENEEA. The CDR3 contains 13 residues. The CDR3 DNA sequence: TGTGCCAGCCCCTCCCGGGGGGCACGCGAGCAGTACTTC. It translates to CASPSRGAREQYF.

The CDR3 sequence is CASSLRATGWYTEAFF. For the CDR3, the DNA is TGTGCCAGCAGCTTAAGGGCGACAGGGTGGTACACTGAAGCTTTCTTT. The chain carries TRBV7-3 and TRBJ1-1, with TRBD1 matching over 7 bases. The CDR3 consists of 16 residues. From germline, CDR1 is SGHTA and CDR2 FQGTGA. The ends lost 1 base at V and 3 bases at J; junction bases unmatched: 8.

The chain uses TRBV2 and TRBJ2-6, with TRBD1 matching over 9 bases. V lost 7 bases to trimming and J lost 4 bases; unmatched junction nucleotides: 2. The V gene's germline CDR1 is SNHLY and CDR2 FYNNEI. This CDR3 spans 14 amino acids. CDR3 DNA: TGTGCCAGCAACAGGGGGCTCGGGGCCAACGTCCTGACTTTC. Amino acids: CASNRGLGANVLTF.

The chain combines TRBV5-1 with TRBJ2-7, with 9 positions matching TRBD1. V lost 6 bases to trimming and J lost 4 bases; unmatched junction nucleotides: 14. The CDR3 sequence is 16 residues long. Germline assignment: CDR1 SGHRS and CDR2 YFSETQ. CDR3 region: CASTDLSGTGSYEQYF. In nucleotides, the CDR3 is TGCGCCAGCACCGACCTTTCCGGGACAGGGTCTTACGAGCAGTACTTC.

V gene TRBV9 combines with J gene TRBJ1-5; no reliable D call. CDR1 is SGDLS and CDR2 is YYNGEE in the germline V gene. This CDR3 comprises 14 residues. V gave up 0 bases and J gave up 4 bases, with 8 bases separating them. As DNA, the CDR3 is TGTGCCAGCAGCGTAGGGGGAGGTAATCAGCCCCAGCATTTT. This gives the protein CASSVGGGNQPQHF.

The chain joins TRBV29-1 to TRBJ1-4, with a weak D call TRBD1 (5 bases). The ends were cut back, 6 bases at V and 8 bases at J, with 16 bases in the middle. CDR1 and CDR2 from the germline V gene are SQVTM and ANQGSEA. The CDR3 extends over 13 amino acids. The CDR3 loop reads CSVRQFGNEKLFF. In nucleotides, the CDR3 is TGCAGCGTCCGACAGTTTGGAAACGAAAAACTGTTTTTT.

This clone is a singleton in its sample. This rearrangement joins TRBV5-1 to TRBJ2-5, with D possibly TRBD1 on 5 matching bases. Germline assignment: CDR1 SGHRS and CDR2 YFSETQ. With 3 bases removed from V and 2 bases from J, the gap between germline ends came to 14 bases. The CDR3 loop spans 15 amino acids. CDR3 DNA sequence: TGCGCCAGCAGCTACGGGCCCGCAGGGCAAGAGACCCAGTACTTC. Protein product: CASSYGPAGQETQYF.

This clone has just one count. The V and J genes are TRBV21-1 and TRBJ2-5; the tabulated D call, TRBD2, remains unverified against the DNA. TRBV21-1 is labeled a pseudogene. The CDR3 is made up of 18 amino acids. The chain's CDR3 is CAKHHDQGGLAGKETQYF. The CDR3 region has the DNA TGTGCCAAGCACCACGATCAAGGTGGGCTAGCGGGGAAAGAGACCCAGTACTTC.

With regard to this clone: An end of the junction differs from the germline gene, which may be a read error. The chain employs TRBV5-8 and TRBJ1-2; 8 nucleotides match TRBD1. CDR3 length equals 11 residues. Germline V gene lookup returns CDR1 SGHTS and CDR2 YDEGEE. This CDR3 is CASSLTGTGSF. For the CDR3, the DNA is TGTGCCAGCAGCTTAACCGGGACAGGAAGTTTC.

The V and J genes are TRBV30 and TRBJ1-1, with no clear D. V was cut by 0 bases and J by 4 bases, with 9 bases left in between. The germline gives CDR1 GTSNPN, CDR2 SVGIG (reference sequence). This CDR3 has 13 residues. CDR3 sequence reads: CAWSVIYSTEAFF. The CDR3 DNA sequence: TGTGCCTGGAGTGTCATTTACAGCACTGAAGCTTTCTTT.

The chain uses TRBV27 and TRBJ2-5; weak D call: TRBD1 (6 bases). From germline, CDR1 is MNHEY and CDR2 SMNVEV (reference sequence). V was shortened by 4 bases and J by 3 bases, with 9 bases between the two germline ends. The CDR3 is made up of 13 amino acids. CDR3 sequence reads: CASSSRTEETQYF. In DNA form, the CDR3 reads TGTGCCAGCAGTTCCCGGACAGAAGAGACCCAGTACTTC.

The CDR3 DNA follows: TGTGCCAGCAGCCAAGATTGGGGACAGCCAAGCAATCAGCCCCAGCATTTT. Its translation: CASSQDWGQPSNQPQHF. V is TRBV4-2 and J is TRBJ1-5, with TRBD1 matching 7 bases. J gave up 1 base and V 0 bases, and 6 bases lay outside the gene matches. The CDR3 contains 17 residues. CDR1 LGHNA and CDR2 YNFKEQ come from the germline V gene.

The chain links TRBV2 to TRBJ1-5, with TRBD1 identical over 11 bases. CDR3 size: 14 residues. V lost 4 bases and J lost 5; bases outside the gene matches: 1. Germline assignment: CDR1 SNHLY and CDR2 FYNNEI. The CDR3 region has the DNA TGTGCCAGCAGTGGGGACAGGGGGGATCAGCCCCAGCATTTT. Its protein product is CASSGDRGDQPQHF.

J is TRBJ2-2 and V is TRBV6-1; D is possibly TRBD2 (6 bases). Germline V gene sequence: CDR1 MNHNS, CDR2 SASEGT. CDR3 length: 17 amino acids. V lost 3 bases, J lost 5 bases, and 19 bases lay in between. In DNA, the CDR3 is TGTGCCAGCAGTGACGTTAACAGGTGGGGGAGGACCGGGGAGCTGTTTTTT. Its protein is CASSDVNRWGRTGELFF.

The chain joins TRBV12-3 or TRBV12-4 to TRBJ2-7; D ambiguous. Trimming pared 6 bases from V and 0 bases from J, leaving 9 bases between. The CDR3 has 13 amino acids. DNA for the CDR3: TGTGCCAGCAGAATGGCCGCCTCCTACGAGCAGTACTTC. It yields the protein CASRMAASYEQYF.

The V gene is TRBV18, the J gene TRBJ2-3; TRBD2 agrees at 12 bases. CDR3 length: 17 amino acids. Germline lookup yields CDR1 KGHSH and CDR2 LQKENI. Germline trimming cut 6 bases from V and 4 bases from J; bases unmatched to any gene: 11. In nucleotides, the CDR3 is TGTGCCAGCTCCCAACGGACTAGCGGGAATCTAGCAGATACGCAGTATTTT. Residues: CASSQRTSGNLADTQYF.

CDR3 coding DNA: TGTGCCAGCAGCTCCCTATCGGGCACAGATACGCAGTATTTT. Protein product: CASSSLSGTDTQYF. This chain uses TRBV7-3 with TRBJ2-3; no clear D. The germline V gene has CDR1 SGHTA and CDR2 FQGTGA. The CDR3 is 14 amino acids. The V end was cut by 4 bases, the J end by 1 base, with 9 bases between.

The CDR3 sequence is CASSADRVRNTGELFF. The CDR3 DNA reads as TGTGCCAGCAGCGCCGACAGGGTACGGAACACCGGGGAGCTGTTTTTT. The J gene is TRBJ2-2, the V gene TRBV21-1; the table's D gene call, TRBD1, was not cross checked with the DNA. TRBV21-1 is termed a pseudogene. The CDR3 is 16 residues long.

The chain is built from TRBV11-1 and TRBJ2-7; a possible D gene is TRBD1 (5 bases). CDR3 length: 12 residues. Trimming stripped 8 bases from V and 3 bases from J, with 11 bases between. Germline V gene lookup returns CDR1 SGHAT and CDR2 FQDESV (reference sequence). The CDR3 reads CASGATLYEQYF. CDR3 nucleotides: TGTGCCAGCGGGGCTACTCTCTACGAGCAGTACTTC.

V usage is TRBV5-4 and J usage is TRBJ2-6; D possibly corresponds to TRBD1 (5 bases). Germline V gives CDR1 SGHNT, CDR2 YYREEE (reference sequence). This CDR3 region has 15 residues. V gave up 0 bases and J gave up 2 bases, with 6 bases separating them. CDR3 bases: TGTGCCAGCAGCTTGGGGACAACTGGGGCCAACGTCCTGACTTTC. It yields the protein CASSLGTTGANVLTF. The full variable domain, rest sourced from reference TRBV5-4 and TRBJ2-6, is ETGVTQSPTHLIKTRGQQVTLRCSSQSGHNTVSWYQQALGQGPQFIFQYYREEENGRGNFPPRFSGLQFPNYSSELNVNALELDDSALYLCASSLGTTGANVLTFGAGSRLTVL.

This chain connects TRBV6-5 to TRBJ2-1, with 10 bases aligning to TRBD2. CDR3 length: 16 residues. J gave up 3 bases and V 2 bases, and 4 bases lay outside the gene matches. Germline CDR1 reads MNHEY; CDR2 reads SVGAGI. The DNA of the CDR3 is TGTGCCAGCAGTTACACAGCGGGAGGGGGCTACAATGAGCAGTTCTTC. Its protein product is CASSYTAGGGYNEQFF.

This clone was recorded once. The V gene is TRBV19, the J gene TRBJ1-5; possibly TRBD1 for D (5 bases). Germline V lookup: CDR1 LNHDA, CDR2 SQIVND (reference sequence). The V end lost 6 bases, the J end lost 7 bases, and 19 bases lay between the germline ends. The CDR3 loop spans 15 amino acids. The DNA for the CDR3 is TGTGCCAGTAGGGTCCGGGGGGTGGGGACCCAGCCCCAGCATTTT. It specifies CASRVRGVGTQPQHF.

This chain connects TRBV29-1 to TRBJ2-5, with TRBD1 identical over 11 bases. This CDR3 contains 13 residues. The V gene end was trimmed by 6 bases and the J gene end by 5 bases; junction bases not matched to a gene: 5. Germline-derived CDR1 and CDR2 are SQVTM and ANQGSEA. The CDR3 DNA follows: TGCAGCGTGGGGACAGGGGGAGAGGAGACCCAGTACTTC. Amino acids: CSVGTGGEETQYF.

The J gene is TRBJ1-1, the V gene TRBV20-1, with 9 bases that match TRBD1. This CDR3 region has 16 residues. Losses at the gene ends were 3 bases for V and 5 bases for J; bases not matched to a gene: 13. Germline CDR1 DFQATT, CDR2 SNEGSKA (reference sequence). The CDR3 region is CSASGQGSGFRTEAFF. Here the CDR3 DNA reads TGCAGTGCTAGTGGACAGGGGAGCGGGTTTAGGACTGAAGCTTTCTTT.

V is TRBV6-1 and J is TRBJ1-5; 8 positions agree with TRBD1. The junction had 12 bases not matched to a gene; V was cut back by 2 bases and J by 9 bases. There are 16 residues in the CDR3. Germline V gives CDR1 MNHNS, CDR2 SASEGT. The chain's CDR3 is CASSEQGTGRRGPQHF. Written as DNA, the CDR3 is TGTGCCAGCAGTGAACAGGGGACAGGCCGAAGAGGGCCCCAGCATTTT.

The genes are TRBV10-3 and TRBJ2-7, with D possibly being TRBD1 (6 bases). CDR1 is ENHRY, CDR2 SYGVKD, per germline. The CDR3 is 12 residues long. The CDR3 sequence is CASRGSGYEQYF. The CDR3 nucleotides read TGTGCATCCAGGGGATCTGGCTACGAGCAGTACTTC.